The 29 T cell receptor beta chains given below trace back to one sample, sequenced in a study of blood T cell repertoires in COVID-19. The repertoire was sequenced with immunoSEQ multiplex PCR; TCRdb's copy has only in-frame clones and lacks some. The repertoire holds 250,000 or so clones, with 70% to 85% as singletons. The source material was peripheral blood. The receptors shown here come from a woman aged 80 or older with acute or convalescent COVID-19.

V gene TRBV27 combines with J gene TRBJ1-2; D call uncertain. The CDR3 is 13 amino acids. The V gene lost 6 bases and the J gene lost 2 bases, with 10 bases spanning the gap. In germline, CDR1 is MNHEY, CDR2 SMNVEV (reference sequence). The CDR3 DNA reads as TGTGCCAGCAGATCCCAAGCCAACTATGGCTACACCTTC. The encoded protein is CASRSQANYGYTF.

This chain connects TRBV7-2 to TRBJ2-3; D possibly corresponds to TRBD2 (5 bases). Germline lookup yields CDR1 SGHTA and CDR2 FQGNSA. V was pared by 2 bases and J by 2 bases, with 8 bases between. The CDR3 contains 14 residues. This CDR3 reads CASSLSTTTDTQYF. CDR3 DNA sequence: TGTGCCAGCAGCTTATCGACTACCACAGATACGCAGTATTTT.

The chain combines TRBV3-1 (or the pseudogene TRBV3-2) with TRBJ2-2; 12 bases map to TRBD2. This CDR3 contains 17 residues. J gave up 8 bases and V 4 bases, and 11 bases lay outside the gene matches. From germline, CDR1 is LGHDT and CDR2 YNNKEL (reference sequence). As DNA, the CDR3 is TGTGCCAGCAGCCTCGGACTAGCGGGATCTGTTCAAGGGGAGCTGTTTTTT. This translates into CASSLGLAGSVQGELFF.

This sequence joins TRBV10-3 and TRBJ2-7, with a possible D match to TRBD1 (5 bases). CDR3 length: 14 amino acids. The germline V gene has CDR1 ENHRY and CDR2 SYGVKD. Trimming removed 0 bases from V and 6 bases from J, with 12 bases in between. Written as DNA, the CDR3 is TGTGCCATCAGTGAGTCGGGGCAGAGGCGCGAGCAGTACTTC. Translated, it gives CAISESGQRREQYF.

V is TRBV7-9 and J is TRBJ2-1; 8 positions agree with TRBD2. V shed 4 bases, J shed 6 bases, and the junction held 8 bases outside the gene matches. Germline V lookup: CDR1 SEHNR, CDR2 FQNEAQ (reference sequence). This CDR3 is built from 15 residues. The CDR3 DNA follows: TGTGCCAGCAGCTCAATAGCGGGAAAGGCCAATGAGCAGTTCTTC. This translates into CASSSIAGKANEQFF.

The chain uses TRBV15 and TRBJ2-1, with D unresolved. V gave up 0 bases and J gave up 7 bases, with 10 bases separating them. Germline V CDR1 and CDR2: LNHNV, YYDKDF (reference sequence). The CDR3 sequence is 14 residues long. The CDR3 DNA sequence: TGTGCCACCAGCAGAGAATACCTATTGAATGAGCAGTTCTTC. Translated: CATSREYLLNEQFF.

This chain connects TRBV2 to TRBJ1-5, with D unresolved. This CDR3 is 13 amino acids long. The germline gives CDR1 SNHLY, CDR2 FYNNEI. V lost 10 bases and J lost 0, with 10 bases in between. The CDR3 is CATTAFSNQPQHF. The DNA of the CDR3 is TGTGCCACCACAGCATTTAGCAATCAGCCCCAGCATTTT.

V usage is TRBV5-8 and J usage is TRBJ1-1, with 7 bases that match TRBD1. Trimming removed 5 bases from V and 4 bases from J; junction bases left unmatched: 5. CDR3 length equals 13 residues. Germline V gene data show CDR1 as SGHTS and CDR2 as YDEGEE. The CDR3 DNA reads TGTGCCAGCAGTATACGACAGGGCACTGAAGCTTTCTTT. Translated, it gives CASSIRQGTEAFF.

This chain links TRBV3-1 (or the pseudogene TRBV3-2) with TRBJ1-6, with 7 bases identical to TRBD1. V lost 5 bases, J lost 4 bases, and 5 bases stayed unmatched. CDR3 length equals 15 residues. CDR1 and CDR2 from the germline V gene are LGHDT and YNNKEL (reference sequence). CDR3 bases: TGTGCCAGCAGCGAACGACAGGGTTATAATTCACCCCTCCACTTT. Translating gives CASSERQGYNSPLHF.

V gene TRBV5-1 combines with J gene TRBJ1-3; the D gene is possibly TRBD1 (6 bases). This CDR3 has 16 residues. From germline, CDR1 is SGHRS and CDR2 YFSETQ. V was cut by 0 bases and J by 0 bases, with 10 bases left in between. As DNA, the CDR3 is TGCGCCAGCAGCTTGGTGGGGACAAACTCTGGAAACACCATATATTTT. This sequence encodes CASSLVGTNSGNTIYF.

The chain has TRBV4-3 and TRBJ1-2; D uncertain. Germline V gene sequence: CDR1 LGHNA, CDR2 YSLEER. This CDR3 spans 13 amino acids. V lost 1 base and J 1 base, leaving 4 bases between the germline ends. CDR3 in amino acids: CASSQAINYGYTF. CDR3 sequence (DNA): TGCGCCAGCAGCCAAGCCATTAACTATGGCTACACCTTC.

This clone was counted a few times. The chain couples TRBV2 to TRBJ2-5; TRBD2 matches at 7 bases. Losses at the gene ends were 6 bases for V and 7 bases for J; bases not matched to a gene: 8. From germline, CDR1 is SNHLY and CDR2 FYNNEI. This CDR3 is 13 amino acids long. CDR3 sequence reads: CASRVGLVGTQYF. The CDR3 region has the DNA TGTGCCAGCAGAGTAGGACTAGTCGGGACCCAGTACTTC.

The V gene is TRBV21-1, the J gene TRBJ1-2; TRBD1, the table's D call, was not compared with the DNA. TRBV21-1 is annotated as a pseudogene. This CDR3 region has 15 residues. CDR3 DNA: TGTGCCAGCAGCTCCCGGGACAGGGTGTTTGATGGCTACACCTTC. Translation gives CASSSRDRVFDGYTF.

As to this clone: The identical CDR3 is also encoded by other nucleotide sequences in the sample. The J gene is TRBJ1-1, the V gene TRBV5-1; weak D call: TRBD1 (6 bases). The CDR3 has 14 residues. The germline V gene encodes CDR1 SGHRS and CDR2 YFSETQ. Trimming removed 0 bases at V and 2 bases at J, with 8 bases between. The CDR3 DNA reads as TGCGCCAGCAGCTTGGGACAGGTTAACACTGAAGCTTTCTTT. Its translation: CASSLGQVNTEAFF.

In nucleotides, the CDR3 is TGCGCCAGCAGCCAAGACTACCGGGGAGATGGCTATGGCTACACCTTC. This gives the protein CASSQDYRGDGYGYTF. The J gene is TRBJ1-2, the V gene TRBV4-3; no firm D call. Trimming removed 0 bases at V and 4 bases at J, with 15 bases between. Germline loops: CDR1 LGHNA, CDR2 YSLEER. This CDR3 region has 16 residues.

J is TRBJ2-6 and V is TRBV28; D ambiguous. The CDR3 runs to 15 residues. V dropped 6 bases and J dropped 0 bases, with 9 bases sitting between them. Germline V gene lookup returns CDR1 MDHEN and CDR2 SYDVKM. The CDR3 bases are TGTGCCAGCAGACGACTCTTCTCTGGGGCCAACGTCCTGACTTTC. This sequence encodes CASRRLFSGANVLTF.

The chain employs TRBV5-1 and TRBJ2-7; tentatively, D is TRBD2 (5 bases). Per germline, CDR1 SGHRS and CDR2 YFSETQ. V was shortened by 2 bases and J by 1 base, with 13 bases between the two germline ends. This CDR3 comprises 15 residues. CDR3 DNA: TGCGCCAGCAGCTTTGACCTCACGGGATCCTACGAGCAGTACTTC. It encodes CASSFDLTGSYEQYF.

The chain combines TRBV19 with TRBJ2-5; D unresolved. CDR1 is LNHDA, CDR2 SQIVND, per germline (reference sequence). The CDR3 consists of 11 residues. V lost 6 bases and J lost 5, with 7 bases in between. The CDR3 region is CASRREETQYF. CDR3 DNA: TGTGCCAGTAGGCGAGAGGAGACCCAGTACTTC.

Written as DNA, the CDR3 is TGTGCCAGCAGTCCTGGACTGAAAACCTACGAGCAGTACTTC. The encoded protein is CASSPGLKTYEQYF. The chain carries TRBV27 and TRBJ2-7; tentatively, D is TRBD2 (5 bases). V lost 5 bases and J 2 bases, leaving 13 bases between the germline ends. There are 14 residues in the CDR3. Germline CDR1 is MNHEY and CDR2 is SMNVEV (reference sequence).

This chain uses TRBV7-2 with TRBJ1-2; D gene ambiguous. The length of the CDR3 is 15 residues. V dropped 1 base and J dropped 6 bases, with 15 bases sitting between them. Looked up from germline, CDR1 is SGHTA and CDR2 is FQGNSA. CDR3 residues: CASSLDARGGNGYTF. CDR3 sequence (DNA): TGTGCCAGCAGCTTAGATGCTCGGGGAGGGAATGGCTACACCTTC.

The gene calls are TRBV7-2 and TRBJ2-7, with 9 nucleotides matching TRBD2. V was clipped by 0 bases and J by 8 bases; unmatched bases: 11. This CDR3 region has 16 residues. From germline, CDR1 is SGHTA and CDR2 FQGNSA. This CDR3 is CASSLASSGARWQQYF. In DNA, the CDR3 is TGTGCCAGCAGCTTAGCGTCTAGCGGGGCCCGCTGGCAGCAGTACTTC.

The rearrangement uses TRBV18 and TRBJ1-1; 8 bases map to TRBD1. CDR1 KGHSH and CDR2 LQKENI come from the germline V gene. The ends lost 2 bases at V and 4 bases at J; junction bases unmatched: 6. CDR3 length equals 15 residues. The CDR3 sequence: CASSPYQGAGTEAFF. The CDR3 nucleotides are TGTGCCAGCTCACCATATCAGGGGGCGGGCACTGAAGCTTTCTTT.

The chain combines TRBV28 with TRBJ1-6; D remains unclear. Trimming removed 1 base at V and 9 bases at J, with 4 bases between. This CDR3 has 12 amino acids. CDR1 is MDHEN, CDR2 SYDVKM, per germline. The CDR3 sequence is CASSLSGSPLHF. For the CDR3, the DNA is TGTGCCAGCAGTTTATCGGGTTCACCCCTCCACTTT.

The V gene is TRBV18, the J gene TRBJ1-6, with 7 bases that match TRBD1. This CDR3 has 15 amino acids. The ends lost 4 bases at V and 7 bases at J; junction bases unmatched: 7. Germline V gives CDR1 KGHSH, CDR2 LQKENI. CDR3 protein: CASSLIGDSNSPLHF. DNA for the CDR3: TGTGCCAGCTCACTAATCGGGGACAGCAATTCACCCCTCCACTTT.

The gene calls are TRBV28 and TRBJ2-7, with TRBD1 identical over 9 bases. V shed 1 base and J 3 bases; nucleotides not matched to a gene: 7. This CDR3 is 16 amino acids long. Germline lookup yields CDR1 MDHEN and CDR2 SYDVKM. In DNA form, the CDR3 reads TGTGCCAGCAGTTTATTTTCGGACAGGGGACTCTACGAGCAGTACTTC. It codes for CASSLFSDRGLYEQYF.

The chain employs TRBV5-1 and TRBJ2-3; TRBD2 agrees at 8 bases. The CDR3 is 15 amino acids. Germline lookup yields CDR1 SGHRS and CDR2 YFSETQ. The V and J ends lost 5 bases and 4 bases, in that order; junction bases with no gene match: 9. CDR3 DNA sequence: TGCGCCAGCAGGGAAATTAGCGGGACCCCAGATACGCAGTATTTT. It yields the protein CASREISGTPDTQYF.

The chain is built from TRBV27 and TRBJ1-1; TRBD1 matches 9 bases. Trimming took 4 bases from V and 6 from J; bases not matched to a gene: 6. The CDR3 has 14 amino acids. Germline lookup yields CDR1 MNHEY and CDR2 SMNVEV (reference sequence). The CDR3 coding sequence is TGTGCCAGCAGTTCCAATACAGGGGGCGCTGAAGCTTTCTTT. The encoded protein is CASSSNTGGAEAFF.

The chain has TRBV6-2 or TRBV6-3 and TRBJ2-2, with D unresolved. V gave up 3 bases and J gave up 6 bases, with 14 bases separating them. The CDR3 loop spans 15 amino acids. The germline gives CDR1 MNHEY, CDR2 SVGEGT. CDR3 bases: TGTGCCAGCAGTTATCCCCCGGTTGTGGCCGGGGAGCTGTTTTTT. Amino acid sequence: CASSYPPVVAGELFF.

A remark on this clone: The same CDR3 can be traced to other DNA sequences in this sample. This chain joins TRBV5-4 and TRBJ1-5; 10 nucleotides align to TRBD1. V was clipped by 3 bases and J by 3 bases; unmatched bases: 3. The CDR3 is 15 amino acids. Germline values: CDR1 SGHNT, CDR2 YYREEE (reference sequence). The CDR3 DNA sequence: TGTGCCAGCAGCTCCGGGACAGGGGTCAATCAGCCCCAGCATTTT. This sequence encodes CASSSGTGVNQPQHF.